Presented here are 11 T cell receptor beta chains from one specimen sequenced in a study of OX40 agonist ivuxolimab in advanced cancers. Produced via immunoSEQ multiplex PCR; TCRdb's table is partial and in-frame only. The sample consists of tens of thousands of clones, 81% of them appearing once. Sequencing was performed on CD4+ or CD8+ T cells sorted from blood, taken in a trial of the OX40 agonist ivuxolimab. These receptors all stem from an adult with an advanced solid tumor such as melanoma, head and neck, liver or kidney cancer.

The chain recombines TRBV2 with TRBJ1-5, with 7 bases lining up with TRBD1. V gave up 3 bases and J gave up 3 bases; unmatched junction bases: 11. This CDR3 spans 17 amino acids. Germline V gene lookup returns CDR1 SNHLY and CDR2 FYNNEI. This CDR3 is CASSEAFKDRPNQPQHF. In nucleotides, the CDR3 is TGTGCCAGCAGTGAGGCATTTAAGGACAGGCCCAATCAGCCCCAGCATTTT. The full variable domain, in which reference TRBV2 and TRBJ1-5 provide the parts outside the CDR3, is EPEVTQTPSHQVTQMGQEVILRCVPISNHLYFYWYRQILGQKVEFLVSFYNNEISEKSEIFDDQFSVERPDGSNFTLKIRSTKLEDSAMYFCASSEAFKDRPNQPQHFGDGTRLSIL.

The chain links TRBV4-2 to TRBJ1-2; perhaps TRBD1 as D (5 bases). The V gene's germline CDR1 is LGHNA and CDR2 YNFKEQ. Trimming took off 4 bases at V and 8 bases at J, with 14 bases between the two ends. The CDR3 length is 13 residues. The CDR3 region has the DNA TGTGCCAGCAGCCCCCAGGGAGGATTGGGCTACACCTTC. As protein: CASSPQGGLGYTF.

The genes are TRBV6-6 and TRBJ1-6; D is unclear. The CDR3 runs 15 residues. V lost 7 bases and J 3 bases, leaving 13 bases between the germline ends. The germline V gene encodes CDR1 MNHNY and CDR2 SVGAGI (reference sequence). The CDR3 spells CASTTSGGYNSPLHF. The CDR3 coding sequence is TGTGCCAGCACAACCTCCGGTGGCTATAATTCACCCCTCCACTTT.

The chain recombines TRBV7-9 with TRBJ1-2, with D perhaps matching TRBD1 (5 bases). Germline CDR1 and CDR2: SEHNR and FQNEAQ (reference sequence). The CDR3 runs to 13 residues. Trimming removed 5 bases at V and 8 bases at J, with 15 bases between. CDR3 in DNA: TGTGCCAGCAGCCCGGTGGGGGGACGGGGCTACACCTTC. Translation: CASSPVGGRGYTF.

This chain links TRBV4-1 with TRBJ1-2, with 8 positions matching TRBD1. V lost 3 bases and J lost 8; bases outside the gene matches: 11. This CDR3 is 15 amino acids long. Germline-derived CDR1 and CDR2 are MGHRA and YSYEKL. CDR3 residues: CASSHLGGQGWGYTF. The DNA of the CDR3 is TGCGCCAGCAGCCACCTAGGAGGACAGGGCTGGGGCTACACCTTC.

The V gene is TRBV9, the J gene TRBJ1-2; D gene ambiguous. V was shortened by 3 bases and J by 8 bases, with 11 bases between the two germline ends. The CDR3 covers 12 residues. Germline loops: CDR1 SGDLS, CDR2 YYNGEE. The CDR3 coding sequence is TGTGCCAGCAGCGGAATCTCTGGGGGCTACACCTTC. It encodes CASSGISGGYTF.

V gene TRBV4-1 combines with J gene TRBJ2-3; the D call may be TRBD1 or TRBD2 (6 bases each). V shed 0 bases and J shed 12 bases, with 13 bases lying between them. In germline, CDR1 is MGHRA, CDR2 YSYEKL. The CDR3 runs 13 residues. CDR3 coding DNA: TGCGCCAGCAGCCAAGATGCGGGACAACAACAGTATTTT. Encoded protein: CASSQDAGQQQYF.

This sequence joins TRBV6-5 and TRBJ2-1; D remains ambiguous. The CDR3 is 13 residues long. Germline CDR1 reads MNHEY; CDR2 reads SVGAGI. Deletions cut 7 bases from V and 10 bases from J, with 17 bases between. CDR3 in amino acids: CASTHGGVREQFF. DNA for the CDR3: TGTGCCAGCACCCATGGCGGCGTAAGGGAGCAGTTCTTC.

Worth noting for this clone: At the DNA level, this CDR3 is encoded by other sequences in the same sample as well. This chain connects TRBV11-2 to TRBJ1-1; D may be TRBD1 (5 bases). The CDR3 runs 12 residues. The ends were cut back, 8 bases at V and 8 bases at J, with 15 bases in the middle. Germline V gene sequence: CDR1 SGHAT, CDR2 FQNNGV. CDR3 in amino acids: CASVGLGAEAFF. CDR3 DNA: TGTGCCAGCGTAGGGCTTGGGGCCGAAGCTTTCTTT.

The chain is built from TRBV7-8 and TRBJ2-5, with D unclear. Trimming left V 0 bases short and J 3 bases short, with 11 bases between. This CDR3 is built from 15 residues. Germline lookup yields CDR1 SGHVS and CDR2 FQNEAQ. Written as DNA, the CDR3 is TGTGCCAGCAGCTTAGCTGGCCAGAATGAAGAGACCCAGTACTTC. This codes for CASSLAGQNEETQYF.

The V gene is TRBV7-9, the J gene TRBJ2-7; D remains ambiguous. Germline V gene sequence: CDR1 SEHNR, CDR2 FQNEAQ (reference sequence). The CDR3 has 11 amino acids. V was shortened by 4 bases and J by 4 bases, with 5 bases between the two germline ends. CDR3 nucleotides: TGTGCCAGCAGCTCATTTTACGAGCAGTACTTC. It is translated as CASSSFYEQYF.